This T cell receptor (beta chain) was profiled in a study of shared clonotypes between healthy human individuals. In the study overall: Each donor's CD8 memory used one plate, CD8 naive two, each CD4 subset three.

Sequencing used immunoSEQ multiplex PCR; TCRdb keeps in-frame clones, though not all of them. The table shows roughly 2 million clones, with approximately 95% occurring only once. Regarding this clone: Its antigen remains unidentified. In the same sample, other DNA sequences code for this CDR3.

Study-level findings and limits: Naive subsets usually exceeded memory subsets in estimated richness.

The V and J ends lost 0 bases and 4 bases respectively, with 11 bases between them. Germline V gene lookup returns CDR1 SGHRS and CDR2 YFSETQ. The CDR3 runs 15 residues. The donors, healthy adults who were HIV-negative, had experienced no recent acute infections or vaccinations. This TCR came from a man aged 18 to 29 in good health. The specimen was naive CD4+ T cells sorted from blood. Subset in this sample: CD45RA+ positively selected. The chain links TRBV5-1 to TRBJ2-1; D possibly corresponds to TRBD1 (6 bases). In DNA form, the CDR3 reads TGCGCCAGCAGCTTGGAAGGACAGAGTTACAATGAGCAGTTCTTC. It translates to CASSLEGQSYNEQFF. The whole variable domain, remainder taken from reference TRBV5-1 and TRBJ2-1, is KAGVTQTPRYLIKTRGQQVTLSCSPISGHRSVSWYQQTPGQGLQFLFEYFSETQRNKGNFPGRFSGRQFSNSRSEMNVSTLELGDSALYLCASSLEGQSYNEQFFGPGTRLTVL.